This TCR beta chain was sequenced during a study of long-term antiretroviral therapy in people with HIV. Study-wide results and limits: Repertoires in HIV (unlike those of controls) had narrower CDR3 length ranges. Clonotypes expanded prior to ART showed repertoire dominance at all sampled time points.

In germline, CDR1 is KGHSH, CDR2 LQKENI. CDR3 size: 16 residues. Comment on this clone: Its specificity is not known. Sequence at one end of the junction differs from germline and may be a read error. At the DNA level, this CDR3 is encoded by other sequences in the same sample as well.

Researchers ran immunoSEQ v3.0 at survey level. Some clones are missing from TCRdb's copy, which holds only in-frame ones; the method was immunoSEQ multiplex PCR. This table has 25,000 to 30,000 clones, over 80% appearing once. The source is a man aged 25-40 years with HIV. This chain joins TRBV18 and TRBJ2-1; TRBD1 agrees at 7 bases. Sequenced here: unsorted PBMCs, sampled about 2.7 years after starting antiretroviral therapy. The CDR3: CASSPPTGSSYNEQFF. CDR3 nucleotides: TGCGCCAGCTCACCACCGACAGGGAGCTCCTACAATGAGCAGTTCTTC.